Below, one T cell receptor (beta chain) is given with its context. The data were obtained in a study of identical twins. MiXCR was run by TCRdb on the 5' RACE reads, yielding one entry per CDR3 protein. The profile shows around 450,000 distinct CDR3 sequences, 13% to 15% of them singletons. The same data also went into a second study, on yellow fever vaccine responses in identical twins.

The source is a woman under 30 in good health. The sequencing sample was made of CD4+ T cells sorted from blood.

CDR3: CSAREEQSSTDTQYF. The CDR3 DNA follows: TGCAGTGCTAGAGAGGAACAGTCTAGCACAGATACGCAGTATTTT. The chain combines TRBV20-1 with TRBJ2-3; D call uncertain. Germline V gene lookup returns CDR1 DFQATT and CDR2 SNEGSKA (reference sequence). This CDR3 region has 15 residues. The V end was cut by 0 bases, the J end by 0 bases, with 10 bases between.